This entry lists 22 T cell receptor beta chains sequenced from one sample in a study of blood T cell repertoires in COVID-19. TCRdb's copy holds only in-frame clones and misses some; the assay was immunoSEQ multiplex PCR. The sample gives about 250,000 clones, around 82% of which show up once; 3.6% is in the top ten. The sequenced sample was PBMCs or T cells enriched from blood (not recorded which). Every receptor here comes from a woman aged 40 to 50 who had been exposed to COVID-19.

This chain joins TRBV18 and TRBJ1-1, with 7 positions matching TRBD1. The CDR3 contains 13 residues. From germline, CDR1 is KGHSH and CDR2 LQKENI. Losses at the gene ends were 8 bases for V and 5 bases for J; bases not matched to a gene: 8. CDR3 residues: CASPLGQVTEAFF. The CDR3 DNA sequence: TGTGCCAGCCCCCTTGGACAGGTTACTGAAGCTTTCTTT.

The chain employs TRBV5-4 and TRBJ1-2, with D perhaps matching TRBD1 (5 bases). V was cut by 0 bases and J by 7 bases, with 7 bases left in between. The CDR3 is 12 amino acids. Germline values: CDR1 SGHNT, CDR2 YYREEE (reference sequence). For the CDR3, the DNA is TGTGCCAGCAGCTTGGATAGGGGTGGCTACACCTTC. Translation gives CASSLDRGGYTF.

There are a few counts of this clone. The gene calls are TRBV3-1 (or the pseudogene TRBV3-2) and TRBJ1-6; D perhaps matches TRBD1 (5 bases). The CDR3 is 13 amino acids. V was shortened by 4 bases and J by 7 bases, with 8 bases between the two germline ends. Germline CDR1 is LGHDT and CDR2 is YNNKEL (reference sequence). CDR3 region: CASSLQGNSPLHF. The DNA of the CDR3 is TGTGCCAGCAGCCTCCAGGGAAATTCACCCCTCCACTTT.

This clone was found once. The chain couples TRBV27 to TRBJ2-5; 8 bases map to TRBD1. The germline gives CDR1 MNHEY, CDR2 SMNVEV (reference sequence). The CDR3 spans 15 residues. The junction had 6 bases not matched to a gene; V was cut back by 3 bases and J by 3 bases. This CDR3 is CASSFRWDRKETQYF. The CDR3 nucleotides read TGTGCCAGCAGTTTCCGCTGGGACAGGAAAGAGACCCAGTACTTC.

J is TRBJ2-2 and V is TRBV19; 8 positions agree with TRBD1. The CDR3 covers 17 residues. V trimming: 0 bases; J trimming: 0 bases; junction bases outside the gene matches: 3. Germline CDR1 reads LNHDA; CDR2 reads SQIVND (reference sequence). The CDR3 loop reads CASSIDRGQANTGELFF. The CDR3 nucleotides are TGTGCCAGTAGTATAGATCGGGGACAGGCGAACACCGGGGAGCTGTTTTTT.

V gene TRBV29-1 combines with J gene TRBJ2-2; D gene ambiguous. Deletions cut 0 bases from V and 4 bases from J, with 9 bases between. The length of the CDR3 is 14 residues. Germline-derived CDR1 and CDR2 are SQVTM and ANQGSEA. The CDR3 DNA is TGCAGCGTTGAAGATACAGCATCCACCGGGGAGCTGTTTTTT. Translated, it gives CSVEDTASTGELFF.

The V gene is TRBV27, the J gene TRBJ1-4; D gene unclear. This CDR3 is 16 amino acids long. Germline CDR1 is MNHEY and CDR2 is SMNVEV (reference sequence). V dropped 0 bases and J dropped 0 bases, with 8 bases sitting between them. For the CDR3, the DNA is TGTGCCAGCAGTTTATCGTTAGCCGCAACTAATGAAAAACTGTTTTTT. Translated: CASSLSLAATNEKLFF.

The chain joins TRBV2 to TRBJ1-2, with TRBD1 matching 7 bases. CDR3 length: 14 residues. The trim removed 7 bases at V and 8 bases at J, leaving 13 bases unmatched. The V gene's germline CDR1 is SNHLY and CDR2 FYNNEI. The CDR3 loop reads CASIPDRVVSGYTF. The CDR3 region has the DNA TGTGCCAGCATCCCCGACAGGGTCGTTTCAGGCTACACCTTC. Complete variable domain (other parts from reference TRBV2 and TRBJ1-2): EPEVTQTPSHQVTQMGQEVILRCVPISNHLYFYWYRQILGQKVEFLVSFYNNEISEKSEIFDDQFSVERPDGSNFTLKIRSTKLEDSAMYFCASIPDRVVSGYTFGSGTRLTVV.

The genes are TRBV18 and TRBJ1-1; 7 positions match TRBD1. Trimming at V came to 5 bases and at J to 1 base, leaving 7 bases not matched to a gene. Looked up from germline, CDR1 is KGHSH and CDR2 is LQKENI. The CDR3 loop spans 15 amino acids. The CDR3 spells CASSNRGVGNTEAFF. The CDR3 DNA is TGTGCCAGCTCAAACAGGGGCGTGGGGAACACTGAAGCTTTCTTT.

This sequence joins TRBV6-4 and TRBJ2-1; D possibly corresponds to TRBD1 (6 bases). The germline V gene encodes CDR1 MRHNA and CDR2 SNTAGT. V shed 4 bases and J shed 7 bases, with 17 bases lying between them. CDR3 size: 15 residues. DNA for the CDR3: TGTGCCAGCAGTGTGGTGGGGGCCGGGGTAAATGAGCAGTTCTTC. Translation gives CASSVVGAGVNEQFF.

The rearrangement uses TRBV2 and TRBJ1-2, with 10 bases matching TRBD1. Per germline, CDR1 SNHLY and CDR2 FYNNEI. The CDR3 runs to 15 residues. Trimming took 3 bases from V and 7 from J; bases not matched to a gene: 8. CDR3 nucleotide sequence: TGTGCCAGCAGTGAGCGACAGGGGGCTTCGGCTGGCTACACCTTC. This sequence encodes CASSERQGASAGYTF.

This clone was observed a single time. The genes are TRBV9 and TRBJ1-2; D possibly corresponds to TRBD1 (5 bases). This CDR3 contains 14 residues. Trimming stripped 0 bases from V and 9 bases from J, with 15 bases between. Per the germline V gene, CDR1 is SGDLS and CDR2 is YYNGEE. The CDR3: CASSVGRGRRSYTF. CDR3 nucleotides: TGTGCCAGCAGCGTAGGTAGGGGAAGAAGGAGCTACACCTTC.

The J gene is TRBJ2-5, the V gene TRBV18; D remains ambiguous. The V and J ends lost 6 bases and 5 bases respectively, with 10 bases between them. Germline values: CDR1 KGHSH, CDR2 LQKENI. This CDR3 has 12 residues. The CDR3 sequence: CASSPKEETQYF. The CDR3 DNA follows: TGTGCCAGCTCCCCGAAGGAGGAGACCCAGTACTTC.

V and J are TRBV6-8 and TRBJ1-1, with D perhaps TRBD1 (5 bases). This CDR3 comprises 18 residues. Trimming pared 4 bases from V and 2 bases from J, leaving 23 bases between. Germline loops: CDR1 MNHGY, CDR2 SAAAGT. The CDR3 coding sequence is TGTGCCAGCAGTTTAGGCCCCAAGGCAGGGCGAACTAACACTGAAGCTTTCTTT. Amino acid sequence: CASSLGPKAGRTNTEAFF.

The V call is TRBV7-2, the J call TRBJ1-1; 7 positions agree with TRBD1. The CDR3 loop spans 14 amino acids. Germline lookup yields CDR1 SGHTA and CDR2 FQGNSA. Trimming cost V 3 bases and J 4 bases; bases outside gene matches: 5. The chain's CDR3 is CASSLEQGFTEAFF. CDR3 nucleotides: TGTGCCAGCAGCTTGGAACAGGGGTTCACTGAAGCTTTCTTT. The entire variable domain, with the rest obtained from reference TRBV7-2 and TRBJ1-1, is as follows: GAGVSQSPSNKVTEKGKDVELRCDPISGHTALYWYRQSLGQGLEFLIYFQGNSAPDKSGLPSDRFSAERTGGSVSTLTIQRTQQEDSAVYLCASSLEQGFTEAFFGQGTRLTVV.

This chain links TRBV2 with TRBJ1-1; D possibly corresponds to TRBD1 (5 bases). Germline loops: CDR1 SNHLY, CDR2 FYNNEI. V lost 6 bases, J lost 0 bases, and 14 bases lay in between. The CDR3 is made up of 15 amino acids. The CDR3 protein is CASSLDSPMNTEAFF. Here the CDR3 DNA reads TGTGCCAGCAGCTTAGACAGTCCGATGAACACTGAAGCTTTCTTT.

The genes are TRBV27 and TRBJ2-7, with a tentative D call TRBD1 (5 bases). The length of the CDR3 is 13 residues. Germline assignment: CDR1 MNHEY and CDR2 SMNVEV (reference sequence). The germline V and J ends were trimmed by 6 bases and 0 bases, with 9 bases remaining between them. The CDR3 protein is CASRLDISYEQYF. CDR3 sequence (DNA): TGTGCCAGCAGACTGGACATCTCCTACGAGCAGTACTTC.

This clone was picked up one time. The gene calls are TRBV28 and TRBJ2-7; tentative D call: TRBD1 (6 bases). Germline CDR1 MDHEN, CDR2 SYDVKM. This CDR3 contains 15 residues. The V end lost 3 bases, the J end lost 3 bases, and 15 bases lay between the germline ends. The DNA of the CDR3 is TGTGCCAGCAGTTTGATATCCGACAGGCTCTACGAGCAGTACTTC. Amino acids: CASSLISDRLYEQYF.

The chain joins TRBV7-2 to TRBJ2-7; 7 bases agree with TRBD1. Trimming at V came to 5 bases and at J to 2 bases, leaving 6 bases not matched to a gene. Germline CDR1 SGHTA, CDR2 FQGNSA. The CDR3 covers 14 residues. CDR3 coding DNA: TGTGCCAGCAGCCAGGGACAGTATCCCTACGAGCAGTACTTC. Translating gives CASSQGQYPYEQYF.

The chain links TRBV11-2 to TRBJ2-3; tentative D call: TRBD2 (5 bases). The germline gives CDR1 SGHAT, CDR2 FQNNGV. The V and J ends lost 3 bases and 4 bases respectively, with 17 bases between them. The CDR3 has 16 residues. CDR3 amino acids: CASSLRPGSAADTQYF. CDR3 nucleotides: TGTGCCAGCAGCTTGCGGCCGGGGTCAGCCGCAGATACGCAGTATTTT.

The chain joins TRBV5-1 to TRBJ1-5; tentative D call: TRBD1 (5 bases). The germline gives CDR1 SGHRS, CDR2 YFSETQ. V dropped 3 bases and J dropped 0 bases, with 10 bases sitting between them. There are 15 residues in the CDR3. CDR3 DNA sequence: TGCGCCAGCAGCTGGACACCGGATAGCAATCAGCCCCAGCATTTT. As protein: CASSWTPDSNQPQHF.

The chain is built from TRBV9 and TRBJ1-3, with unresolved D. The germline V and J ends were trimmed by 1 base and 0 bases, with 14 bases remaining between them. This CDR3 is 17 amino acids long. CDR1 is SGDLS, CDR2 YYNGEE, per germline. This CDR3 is CASSVSLMATSGNTIYF. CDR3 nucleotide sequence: TGTGCCAGCAGCGTAAGTCTGATGGCCACCTCTGGAAACACCATATATTTT. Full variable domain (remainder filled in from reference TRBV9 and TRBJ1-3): DSGVTQTPKHLITATGQRVTLRCSPRSGDLSVYWYQQSLDQGLQFLIQYYNGEERAKGNILERFSAQQFPDLHSELNLSSLELGDSALYFCASSVSLMATSGNTIYFGEGSWLTVV.